The entry below describes one T cell receptor beta chain. This CDR3 spans 13 amino acids. V dropped 2 bases and J dropped 0 bases, with 4 bases sitting between them. CDR1 is SGHDN, CDR2 FVKESK, per germline. Measured with immunoSEQ multiplex PCR; TCRdb has only the in-frame clones, and not every one. The sample yields some 15,000 clones, just under 80% seen once. This entry is derived from a study of T cell repertoires in ileal Crohn's disease. The wider study: About half received postoperative treatment, some 11 with thiopurines and about 20 anti-TNF.

Time point noted: neoterminal ileum biopsy at postoperative endoscopy, about 6 months after surgery. This sequence was found in an adult with Crohn's disease. What was sequenced was ileal tissue. This chain links TRBV14 with TRBJ1-1; D uncertain. The CDR3 region is CASSQLLNTEAFF. DNA for the CDR3: TGTGCCAGCAGCCAACTCCTGAACACTGAAGCTTTCTTT.